This T cell receptor (beta chain) derives from a study of blood T cell repertoires in COVID-19. The overall study: The samples span acute and convalescent COVID-19 from the United States, Italy and Spain. T cells, B-cell-depleted T cells, or PBMCs provided the cDNA or gDNA that served as material.

This clone was observed a handful of times. A junction end diverges from the germline sequence, so it may reflect a read error. Authors' data handling: Amplification of reference gene primers provided the estimated nucleated cell counts. Profiling relied on immunoSEQ multiplex PCR, and the TCRdb table lists in-frame clones only, not all of them. The V and J calls and clone size come from that table; D and trimming were worked out from the DNA. The sample consists of some 370,000 clones, 70% to 90% of them appearing once. The CDR3 contains 15 residues. From germline, CDR1 is MNHNS and CDR2 SASEGT. The material sequenced was peripheral blood. V and J are TRBV6-1 and TRBJ2-1; TRBD2 aligns across 12 bases. This TCR derives from a man aged 40-49 years with acute or convalescent COVID-19. The CDR3 loop is CASRESSGGAGEQFF. Here the CDR3 DNA reads TGTGCCAGCCGTGAGTCTAGCGGGGGGGCAGGGGAGCAGTTCTTC.